Presented here are 8 T cell receptor beta chains from one specimen sequenced in a study of blood T cell repertoires in COVID-19. The data were produced by immunoSEQ multiplex PCR, yet TCRdb's version contains in-frame clones alone and is incomplete. The sample comprises 250,000 to 350,000 clones, about four fifths of which are singletons, and about 1.2% rests with the top ten. The sample consisted of peripheral blood. The source of these receptors is a woman in her fifties or sixties with acute or convalescent COVID-19.

This sequence joins TRBV11-1 and TRBJ2-3, with TRBD2 matching over 9 bases. Germline loops: CDR1 SGHAT, CDR2 FQDESV (reference sequence). V shed 8 bases, J shed 4 bases, and the junction held 4 bases outside the gene matches. There are 13 residues in the CDR3. CDR3 loop: CASALAGADTQYF. DNA of the CDR3: TGTGCCAGCGCATTAGCGGGGGCAGATACGCAGTATTTT.

The CDR3: CASSEGFQYEQFF. The DNA of the CDR3 is TGTGCCAGCAGTGAAGGATTCCAGTATGAGCAGTTCTTC. The V gene is TRBV2, the J gene TRBJ2-1; unclear D gene. The CDR3 sequence is 13 residues long. From germline, CDR1 is SNHLY and CDR2 FYNNEI. V was cut by 1 base and J by 8 bases, with 9 bases left in between.

The CDR3 DNA is TGTGCCAGCAGTTTTCGGGTCGGGGGAAGCTCCTACAATGAGCAGTTCTTC. It specifies CASSFRVGGSSYNEQFF. The rearrangement joins TRBV27 to TRBJ2-1; D might be TRBD2 (6 bases). The ends were cut back, 3 bases at V and 0 bases at J, with 15 bases in the middle. The CDR3 is made up of 17 amino acids. The germline V gene has CDR1 MNHEY and CDR2 SMNVEV (reference sequence).

The rearrangement uses TRBV30 and TRBJ1-1; D is ambiguous. Germline V gene data show CDR1 as GTSNPN and CDR2 as SVGIG (reference sequence). The CDR3 has 11 residues. Trimming stripped 3 bases from V and 5 bases from J, with 7 bases between. The CDR3 reads CAWRRRTEAFF. CDR3 DNA: TGTGCCTGGAGAAGGAGGACTGAAGCTTTCTTT.

This CDR3 is CASSYNRGGYTF. CDR3 sequence (DNA): TGTGCCAGCAGTTATAACAGGGGTGGCTACACCTTC. This sequence joins TRBV5-5 and TRBJ1-2, with 7 bases aligning to TRBD1. Unmatched junction bases numbered 5, after V lost 5 bases and J lost 7 bases. The CDR3 is made up of 12 amino acids. CDR1 and CDR2 (germline): SGHKS, YYEKEE (reference sequence).

The V call is TRBV10-3, the J call TRBJ2-7; TRBD2 aligns across 7 bases. The CDR3 sequence is 14 residues long. J was trimmed by 6 bases and V by 0 bases; bases with no gene match: 5. The germline V gene has CDR1 ENHRY and CDR2 SYGVKD. CDR3 coding DNA: TGTGCCATCAGTGAGTCGGGGGGGGAAGGCGAGCAGTACGTC. It specifies CAISESGGEGEQYV.

This sequence joins TRBV10-3 and TRBJ1-1, with D hard to call. The CDR3 runs to 12 residues. The V and J ends lost 11 bases and 1 base respectively, with 11 bases between them. CDR1 ENHRY and CDR2 SYGVKD come from the germline V gene. This CDR3 reads CAASVANTEAFF. As DNA, the CDR3 is TGTGCCGCATCAGTCGCGAACACTGAAGCTTTCTTT.

This clone was observed once. CDR3 nucleotides: TGTGCCATCAGGACGACAGGGGGAAGTGATACGCAGTATTTT. It encodes CAIRTTGGSDTQYF. This chain links TRBV10-3 with TRBJ2-3; TRBD1 matches 9 bases. V lost 6 bases and J lost 6; bases outside the gene matches: 7. Per germline, CDR1 ENHRY and CDR2 SYGVKD. The CDR3 is made up of 14 amino acids.